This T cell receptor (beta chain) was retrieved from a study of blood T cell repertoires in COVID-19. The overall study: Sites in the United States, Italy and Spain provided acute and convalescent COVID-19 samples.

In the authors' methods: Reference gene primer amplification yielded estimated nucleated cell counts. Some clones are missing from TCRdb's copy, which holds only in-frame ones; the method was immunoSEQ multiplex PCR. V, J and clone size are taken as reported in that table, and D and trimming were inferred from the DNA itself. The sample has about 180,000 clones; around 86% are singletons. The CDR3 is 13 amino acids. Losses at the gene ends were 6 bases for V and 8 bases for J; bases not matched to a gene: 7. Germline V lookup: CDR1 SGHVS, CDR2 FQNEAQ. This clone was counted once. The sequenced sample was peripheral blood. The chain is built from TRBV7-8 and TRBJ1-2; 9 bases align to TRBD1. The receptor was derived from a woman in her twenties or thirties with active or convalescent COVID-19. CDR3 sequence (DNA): TGTGCCAGCAGTACAGGGGGCGGGTCCGGCTACACCTTC. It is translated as CASSTGGGSGYTF.